Shown below are 25 T cell receptor beta chains from a single sample sequenced in a study of T cell changes during pregnancy in multiple sclerosis. Profiled with immunoSEQ multiplex PCR; TCRdb holds only in-frame clones, not every one. The sample includes roughly 46,000 clones, about 85% of them seen just once. Sequencing was performed on CD4+ T cells from peripheral blood mononuclear cells, taken before pregnancy. The receptors were sampled from a female donor with multiple sclerosis, enrolled in a pregnancy study.

This sequence joins TRBV27 and TRBJ1-4; 9 bases line up with TRBD1. Looked up from germline, CDR1 is MNHEY and CDR2 is SMNVEV (reference sequence). Losses at the gene ends were 5 bases for V and 2 bases for J; bases not matched to a gene: 9. This CDR3 contains 17 residues. The DNA for the CDR3 is TGTGCCAGCAGTCCACTATACAGGGGGCCGACTAATGAAAAACTGTTTTTT. Its protein is CASSPLYRGPTNEKLFF.

This rearrangement joins TRBV4-1 to TRBJ2-1; D unclear. This CDR3 has 18 amino acids. Trimming cost V 1 base and J 0 bases, with 16 bases left between them. CDR1 is MGHRA and CDR2 is YSYEKL in the germline V gene. The CDR3 is CASSQVDMGISSYNEQFF. Written as DNA, the CDR3 is TGCGCCAGCAGCCAAGTCGATATGGGCATCAGCTCCTACAATGAGCAGTTCTTC.

The J gene is TRBJ1-2, the V gene TRBV6-5; D is uncertain. The germline V gene has CDR1 MNHEY and CDR2 SVGAGI. The CDR3 is 13 amino acids. Between the trimmed V and J ends, which lost 0 bases and 5 bases, there was a span of 7 bases. The CDR3 DNA reads as TGTGCCAGCAGTTACTCCCTACAGTATGGCTACACCTTC. Translation gives CASSYSLQYGYTF.

The rearrangement uses TRBV7-9 and TRBJ1-5; D remains unclear. The CDR3 consists of 13 residues. The V gene's germline CDR1 is SEHNR and CDR2 FQNEAQ (reference sequence). V lost 1 base and J 7 bases, leaving 8 bases between the germline ends. CDR3 residues: CASSLEPGQPQHF. In DNA form, the CDR3 reads TGTGCCAGCAGCTTAGAGCCGGGACAGCCCCAGCATTTT.

CDR3 protein: CASRVSGLNTEAFF. The DNA of the CDR3 is TGCGCCAGCAGGGTTTCGGGTCTGAACACTGAAGCTTTCTTT. The chain employs TRBV10-2 and TRBJ1-1; D gene ambiguous. The CDR3 is 14 residues long. Per germline, CDR1 WSHSY and CDR2 SAAADI. V lost 6 bases, J lost 0 bases, and 11 bases lay in between.

This clone was recorded once. V and J are TRBV7-8 and TRBJ1-5; D is unresolved. Germline V gene sequence: CDR1 SGHVS, CDR2 FQNEAQ. CDR3 length: 15 residues. Trimming took 2 bases from V and 3 from J, leaving 11 bases between them. The CDR3 nucleotides read TGTGCCAGCAGCTTAAGGAGAGGGAACAATCAGCCCCAGCATTTT. The encoded protein is CASSLRRGNNQPQHF.

This chain joins TRBV5-6 and TRBJ1-1; D might be TRBD1 (5 bases). V lost 1 base and J lost 12, with 13 bases in between. This CDR3 region has 12 residues. Germline CDR1 SGHDT, CDR2 YYEEEE. CDR3 in DNA: TGTGCCAGCAGCTTGAACTATGACAGCCCTTTCTTT. Amino acid sequence: CASSLNYDSPFF.

The chain recombines TRBV28 with TRBJ2-7; perhaps TRBD1 as D (6 bases). The CDR3 runs to 16 residues. Germline-derived CDR1 and CDR2 are MDHEN and SYDVKM. Between the trimmed V and J ends, which lost 5 bases and 3 bases, there was a span of 20 bases. In DNA, the CDR3 is TGTGCCAGCAGTACCCGACAGGACACCCCGTTCTACGAGCAGTACTTC. Translating gives CASSTRQDTPFYEQYF.

CDR3: CASSLSHGAGGYTF. In DNA form, the CDR3 reads TGTGCCAGCAGCTTATCCCACGGCGCCGGGGGCTACACCTTC. This chain joins TRBV7-2 and TRBJ1-2; D not certain. The CDR3 runs 14 residues. The V end lost 2 bases, the J end lost 8 bases, and 15 bases lay between the germline ends. Germline loops: CDR1 SGHTA, CDR2 FQGNSA. Combining the CDR3 with reference TRBV7-2 and TRBJ1-2 gives the whole variable domain GAGVSQSPSNKVTEKGKDVELRCDPISGHTALYWYRQSLGQGLEFLIYFQGNSAPDKSGLPSDRFSAERTGGSVSTLTIQRTQQEDSAVYLCASSLSHGAGGYTFGSGTRLTVV.

This rearrangement joins TRBV10-1 to TRBJ1-3; D is perhaps TRBD1 (5 bases). Germline loops: CDR1 WNHNN, CDR2 SYGVQD (reference sequence). The CDR3 is made up of 15 amino acids. The germline V and J ends were trimmed by 8 bases and 4 bases, with 18 bases remaining between them. The CDR3 spells CASGQTTGTGNTIYF. As DNA, the CDR3 is TGCGCCAGCGGCCAAACAACAGGAACGGGAAACACCATATATTTT.

The chain is built from TRBV19 and TRBJ2-3; no reliable D call. This CDR3 is 17 amino acids long. Germline-derived CDR1 and CDR2 are LNHDA and SQIVND (reference sequence). The V end was cut by 0 bases, the J end by 5 bases, with 18 bases between. CDR3 region: CASSIDGGWSALDTQYF. The CDR3 DNA reads as TGTGCCAGTAGTATAGATGGTGGGTGGTCAGCGTTAGATACGCAGTATTTT.

The chain links TRBV5-8 to TRBJ1-6; D might be TRBD1 (5 bases). CDR1 and CDR2 from the germline V gene are SGHTS and YDEGEE. CDR3 length: 16 residues. V lost 4 bases to trimming and J lost 7 bases, with 18 bases between them. As DNA, the CDR3 is TGTGCCAGCAGCCGGTCCTGGGGGGGGTCCAATTCACCCCTCCACTTT. Its translation is CASSRSWGGSNSPLHF.

The J gene is TRBJ1-1, the V gene TRBV29-1, with D maybe TRBD1 (6 bases). V was trimmed by 7 bases and J by 2 bases, leaving 14 bases between them. Germline CDR1 and CDR2: SQVTM and ANQGSEA. The CDR3 length is 13 residues. This chain's CDR3 is CSGGGPINTEAFF. CDR3 nucleotide sequence: TGCAGCGGGGGGGGGCCTATAAACACTGAAGCTTTCTTT.

The chain employs TRBV30 and TRBJ2-7, with D unclear. Germline V CDR1 and CDR2: GTSNPN, SVGIG (reference sequence). There are 11 residues in the CDR3. V shed 0 bases and J shed 4 bases, with 4 bases lying between them. CDR3 sequence: CAWSVAYEQYF. CDR3 sequence (DNA): TGTGCCTGGAGTGTCGCGTACGAGCAGTACTTC.

The rearrangement uses TRBV7-2 and TRBJ1-6, with TRBD1 identical over 10 bases. Germline lookup yields CDR1 SGHTA and CDR2 FQGNSA. V lost 1 base and J lost 10; bases outside the gene matches: 4. This CDR3 is built from 15 residues. CDR3 DNA: TGTGCCAGCAGCTTAGGGACAGGGGGTGGCTCACCCCTCCACTTT. Protein product: CASSLGTGGGSPLHF. Together with reference TRBV7-2 and TRBJ1-6, the CDR3 gives the full variable domain: GAGVSQSPSNKVTEKGKDVELRCDPISGHTALYWYRQSLGQGLEFLIYFQGNSAPDKSGLPSDRFSAERTGGSVSTLTIQRTQQEDSAVYLCASSLGTGGGSPLHFGNGTRLTVT.

The rearrangement joins TRBV19 to TRBJ2-5; TRBD1 matches at 11 bases. J lost 3 bases, V lost 2 bases, and 5 bases had no gene match. This CDR3 has 16 residues. The germline gives CDR1 LNHDA, CDR2 SQIVND (reference sequence). CDR3 amino acids: CASSILGTGGKETQYF. The CDR3 DNA reads as TGTGCCAGTAGTATACTCGGGACAGGGGGTAAAGAGACCCAGTACTTC.

V and J are TRBV9 and TRBJ2-1, with a weak D call TRBD2 (5 bases). V was shortened by 4 bases and J by 5 bases, with 13 bases between the two germline ends. The CDR3 is 14 amino acids. Germline V lookup: CDR1 SGDLS, CDR2 YYNGEE. CDR3 residues: CASSQSHGNNEQFF. The CDR3 region has the DNA TGTGCCAGCAGCCAGTCCCACGGGAACAATGAGCAGTTCTTC.

This chain connects TRBV5-4 to TRBJ2-5, with 11 bases identical to TRBD2. This CDR3 contains 15 residues. CDR1 is SGHNT and CDR2 is YYREEE in the germline V gene (reference sequence). The ends lost 2 bases at V and 1 base at J; junction bases unmatched: 1. CDR3 residues: CASSFTSGGQETQYF. DNA of the CDR3: TGTGCCAGCAGCTTCACTAGCGGGGGCCAAGAGACCCAGTACTTC.

This clone was found once. The rearrangement joins TRBV9 to TRBJ1-3, with a weak D call TRBD1 (6 bases). From germline, CDR1 is SGDLS and CDR2 YYNGEE. The germline V and J ends were trimmed by 3 bases and 8 bases, with 12 bases remaining between them. The CDR3 has 13 residues. CDR3 in amino acids: CASSAGTLDTIYF. The CDR3 DNA is TGTGCCAGCAGCGCCGGGACATTGGACACCATATATTTT.

J is TRBJ1-2 and V is TRBV7-2; 11 nucleotides line up with TRBD1. After removal of 7 bases from V and 4 bases from J, the junction contained 5 bases not matched to a gene. The CDR3 contains 14 residues. Germline V gene lookup returns CDR1 SGHTA and CDR2 FQGNSA. For the CDR3, the DNA is TGTGCCAGCACCCGGACAGGGGGCGTCTATGGCTACACCTTC. As protein: CASTRTGGVYGYTF.

Here the CDR3 reads CASSFGQTPSYERQYF. The CDR3 bases are TGTGCCAGCAGCTTCGGACAGACGCCATCCTACGAGCGGCAGTACTTC. The chain has TRBV7-9 and TRBJ2-7, with a weak D call TRBD1 (6 bases). Per germline, CDR1 SEHNR and CDR2 FQNEAQ (reference sequence). V shed 3 bases and J shed 9 bases, with 24 bases lying between them. The CDR3 runs to 16 residues. The full variable domain, in which reference TRBV7-9 and TRBJ2-7 provide the parts outside the CDR3, is DTGVSQNPRHKITKRGQNVTFRCDPISEHNRLYWYRQTLGQGPEFLTYFQNEAQLEKSRLLSDRFSAERPKGSFSTLEIQRTEQGDSAMYLCASSFGQTPSYERQYFGPGTRLTVT.

The chain has TRBV5-1 and TRBJ2-2; D remains ambiguous. The germline CDR1 and CDR2 sequences are SGHRS and YFSETQ. Trimming pared 1 base from V and 0 bases from J, leaving 10 bases between. The CDR3 consists of 16 residues. The CDR3 sequence: CASSLRSRTNTGELFF. CDR3 sequence (DNA): TGCGCCAGCAGCTTGAGGTCGCGGACGAACACCGGGGAGCTGTTTTTT.

This clone was seen only a few times. The chain employs TRBV30 and TRBJ1-2, with 7 bases lining up with TRBD1. V shed 0 bases and J 2 bases; nucleotides not matched to a gene: 3. The germline V gene encodes CDR1 GTSNPN and CDR2 SVGIG (reference sequence). The CDR3 length is 14 residues. CDR3 DNA sequence: TGTGCCTGGAGTGTACGCAGGGGGAACTATGGCTACACCTTC. This sequence encodes CAWSVRRGNYGYTF.

Note on this clone: Other DNA sequences in the same sample also yield this CDR3. The chain couples TRBV7-2 to TRBJ2-3, with 12 bases fitting TRBD2. Germline V gives CDR1 SGHTA, CDR2 FQGNSA. The CDR3 runs to 16 residues. The junction had 7 bases not matched to a gene; V was cut back by 3 bases and J by 6 bases. The CDR3, as DNA: TGTGCCAGCAGCTTTCTAGCGGGGGGGCGGGCGGATACGCAGTATTTT. The encoded protein is CASSFLAGGRADTQYF.

The J gene is TRBJ2-5, the V gene TRBV19; tentative D call: TRBD2 (6 bases). In germline, CDR1 is LNHDA, CDR2 SQIVND (reference sequence). Trimming shortened V by 5 bases and J by 3 bases, and 13 bases separated the two germline ends. The CDR3 extends over 14 amino acids. Here the CDR3 reads CASSGLGGEETQYF. DNA of the CDR3: TGTGCCAGTAGTGGTCTGGGCGGGGAAGAGACCCAGTACTTC. Complete variable domain (other parts from reference TRBV19 and TRBJ2-5): DGGITQSPKYLFRKEGQNVTLSCEQNLNHDAMYWYRQDPGQGLRLIYYSQIVNDFQKGDIAEGYSVSREKKESFPLTVTSAQKNPTAFYLCASSGLGGEETQYFGPGTRLLVL.